This T cell receptor beta chain was recorded in a study of patients and donors after allogeneic stem cell transplantation. Germline V gene data show CDR1 as SGHTA and CDR2 as FQGNSA. The CDR3 is 14 amino acids. The V and J ends lost 5 bases and 3 bases respectively, with 13 bases between them. TCRdb reanalysed the RT-PCR reads using MiXCR and keeps one entry per CDR3 protein. The sample carries 200,000 to 250,000 distinct CDR3 sequences, 38% recorded once. The TCR comes from a human donor who was either an allogeneic HSCT recipient or a stem cell or donor lymphocyte infusion donor (not recorded which). It is not recorded whose cells these are; they may come from a transplant donor. The chain uses TRBV7-2 and TRBJ1-1; D not certain. The sample was blood, either unsorted or a sorted T cell fraction (not recorded which). CDR3 nucleotides: TGTGCCAGCAGCCCAACGGCGTCGGACACTGAAGCTTTCTTT. Translated: CASSPTASDTEAFF.